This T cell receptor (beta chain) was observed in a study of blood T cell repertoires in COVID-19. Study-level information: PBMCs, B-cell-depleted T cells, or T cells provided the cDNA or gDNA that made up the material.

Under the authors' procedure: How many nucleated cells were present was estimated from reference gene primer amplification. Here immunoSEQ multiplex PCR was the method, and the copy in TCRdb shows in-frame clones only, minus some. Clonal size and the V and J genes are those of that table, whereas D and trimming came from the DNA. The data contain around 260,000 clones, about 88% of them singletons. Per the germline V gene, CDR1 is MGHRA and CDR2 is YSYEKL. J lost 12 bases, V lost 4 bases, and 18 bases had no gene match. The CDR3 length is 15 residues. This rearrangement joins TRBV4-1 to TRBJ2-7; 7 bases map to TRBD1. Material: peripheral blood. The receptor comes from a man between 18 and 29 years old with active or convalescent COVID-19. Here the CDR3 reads CASSRVGQGDPGRYF. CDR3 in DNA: TGCGCCAGCAGCCGCGTCGGGCAGGGGGACCCAGGACGGTACTTC.